These 23 T cell receptor beta chains were all obtained from the same sample, sequenced in a study of shared clonotypes between healthy human individuals. Naive CD8 cells were CD45RO-negative, positively selected for CCR7, excluding terminally differentiated effector memory CD45RA+ cells. Only in-frame clones appear in the TCRdb table, and some are missing; sequencing was by immunoSEQ multiplex PCR. The data contain around 2.1 million clones, about 92% of them singletons. Sequenced input: naive CD8+ T cells from PBMCs. These receptor sequences come from a man aged 18 to 30 in good health. Some clones in this sample may be carry-over from other donors' samples.

The V and J genes are TRBV6-1 and TRBJ2-7, with a possible D match to TRBD2 (7 bases). V lost 6 bases to trimming and J lost 4 bases, with 16 bases between them. The CDR3 extends over 14 amino acids. Looked up from germline, CDR1 is MNHNS and CDR2 is SASEGT. The CDR3 loop reads CASRWEGTIYEQYF. In DNA, the CDR3 is TGTGCCAGCAGGTGGGAGGGGACAATATACGAGCAGTACTTC.

The chain employs TRBV27 and TRBJ1-4; no firm D call. Germline CDR1 and CDR2: MNHEY and SMNVEV (reference sequence). The CDR3 is made up of 14 amino acids. Trimming pared 6 bases from V and 6 bases from J, leaving 14 bases between. The CDR3 region has the DNA TGTGCCAGCAGGCCAGGCGGCGCCTATGAAAAACTGTTTTTT. It is translated as CASRPGGAYEKLFF.

The chain joins TRBV6-5 to TRBJ2-1; 10 positions match TRBD2. With V trimmed by 7 bases and J by 9 bases, 6 bases remained unmatched. This CDR3 spans 13 amino acids. CDR1 is MNHEY, CDR2 SVGAGI, per germline. The CDR3 region is CASTLAGGSEQFF. The CDR3 DNA reads TGTGCCAGCACCTTAGCGGGGGGTAGTGAGCAGTTCTTC.

The chain has TRBV9 and TRBJ2-5; 10 bases are shared with TRBD2. Losses at the gene ends were 4 bases for V and 4 bases for J; bases not matched to a gene: 16. The V gene's germline CDR1 is SGDLS and CDR2 YYNGEE. CDR3 length equals 18 residues. The CDR3 DNA reads TGTGCCAGCAGCCCTACGGAGCAGCGGGAGGGCCTGGGAGAGACCCAGTACTTC. Translating gives CASSPTEQREGLGETQYF.

The chain links TRBV28 to TRBJ2-3; D could derive from TRBD1 or TRBD2 (5 bases each). Germline values: CDR1 MDHEN, CDR2 SYDVKM. V was shortened by 8 bases and J by 6 bases, with 21 bases between the two germline ends. There are 15 residues in the CDR3. Here the CDR3 reads CASVRGRLRGDTQYF. CDR3 bases: TGTGCCAGCGTAAGGGGACGGCTAAGAGGGGATACGCAGTATTTT.

This clone was observed a single time. V and J are TRBV11-2 and TRBJ1-3; D gene unclear. Germline loops: CDR1 SGHAT, CDR2 FQNNGV. Trimming left V 0 bases short and J 5 bases short, with 11 bases between. The CDR3 has 15 amino acids. CDR3 residues: CASSLDPLWRNTIYF. DNA for the CDR3: TGTGCCAGCAGCTTAGATCCGCTGTGGCGAAACACCATATATTTT.

The V gene is TRBV7-6, the J gene TRBJ2-2, with 7 nucleotides matching TRBD1. The CDR3 loop spans 19 amino acids. V lost 4 bases to trimming and J lost 1 base; unmatched junction nucleotides: 15. Germline V gives CDR1 SGHVS, CDR2 FNYEAQ. The CDR3 loop reads CASSSIRGGRQGNTGELFF. CDR3 coding DNA: TGTGCCAGCAGCTCCATTAGAGGGGGACGACAGGGGAACACCGGGGAGCTGTTTTTT.

This chain links TRBV18 with TRBJ1-1; D is uncertain. The CDR3 has 15 amino acids. The germline V gene encodes CDR1 KGHSH and CDR2 LQKENI. The V end lost 3 bases, the J end lost 0 bases, and 11 bases lay between the germline ends. The CDR3 DNA reads as TGTGCCAGCTCACCCCAACCCATGATGAACACTGAAGCTTTCTTT. This gives the protein CASSPQPMMNTEAFF.

The genes are TRBV2 and TRBJ1-1; no firm D call. Germline loops: CDR1 SNHLY, CDR2 FYNNEI. CDR3 length: 12 amino acids. The V and J ends lost 6 bases and 8 bases respectively, with 13 bases between them. The CDR3 reads CASRPGGKEAFF. The CDR3 nucleotides are TGTGCCAGCAGACCTGGAGGAAAGGAAGCTTTCTTT.

V is TRBV9 and J is TRBJ2-1, with D perhaps matching TRBD1 (6 bases). CDR3 length equals 16 residues. V was shortened by 4 bases and J by 1 base, with 15 bases between the two germline ends. Germline V CDR1 and CDR2: SGDLS, YYNGEE. CDR3 bases: TGTGCCAGCAGCTCCCTACAGGGTAGGTCCTACAATGAGCAGTTCTTC. Amino acid sequence: CASSSLQGRSYNEQFF.

The chain couples TRBV9 to TRBJ1-2, with 7 bases matching TRBD1. The V gene's germline CDR1 is SGDLS and CDR2 YYNGEE. V shed 1 base and J 4 bases; nucleotides not matched to a gene: 10. The CDR3 is 16 amino acids. DNA for the CDR3: TGTGCCAGCAGCGTAACTGACAGGGTCGCTTTCTATGGCTACACCTTC. This encodes CASSVTDRVAFYGYTF.

This clone appeared a single time. The chain has TRBV11-2 and TRBJ1-1, with D possibly matching TRBD1 (6 bases). The V gene lost 5 bases and the J gene lost 4 bases, with 20 bases spanning the gap. The CDR3 totals 16 residues. Germline CDR1 SGHAT, CDR2 FQNNGV. The CDR3 coding sequence is TGTGCCAGCAGCCTAAACCCGGTGGGGGCCTCCACTGAAGCTTTCTTT. This sequence encodes CASSLNPVGASTEAFF.

The rearrangement joins TRBV13 to TRBJ2-1; perhaps TRBD1 as D (5 bases). This CDR3 has 16 residues. From germline, CDR1 is PRHDT and CDR2 FYEKMQ (reference sequence). Trimming pared 5 bases from V and 6 bases from J, leaving 20 bases between. This CDR3 reads CASSPRQTSRPNEQFF. CDR3 coding DNA: TGTGCCAGCAGCCCCAGACAGACATCCCGCCCCAATGAGCAGTTCTTC. The entire variable domain, with the rest obtained from reference TRBV13 and TRBJ2-1, is as follows: AAGVIQSPRHLIKEKRETATLKCYPIPRHDTVYWYQQGPGQDPQFLISFYEKMQSDKGSIPDRFSAQQFSDYHSELNMSSLELGDSALYFCASSPRQTSRPNEQFFGPGTRLTVL.

The V and J genes are TRBV7-9 and TRBJ2-7; D remains ambiguous. Between the trimmed V and J ends, which lost 5 bases and 5 bases, there was a span of 7 bases. The length of the CDR3 is 11 residues. Germline-derived CDR1 and CDR2 are SEHNR and FQNEAQ (reference sequence). The CDR3: CASSVTHEQYF. The CDR3 nucleotides are TGTGCCAGCAGCGTAACTCACGAGCAGTACTTC.

V usage is TRBV11-2 and J usage is TRBJ2-7; 8 nucleotides align to TRBD1. The CDR3 is 15 residues long. Trimming cost V 1 base and J 7 bases; bases outside gene matches: 9. Germline assignment: CDR1 SGHAT and CDR2 FQNNGV. The CDR3 sequence is CASSLGQGALWEQYF. For the CDR3, the DNA is TGTGCCAGCAGCTTAGGCCAGGGGGCCTTGTGGGAGCAGTACTTC.

CDR3 nucleotides: TGTGCCAGCAGCCCCTGGGACGGTACGAACACTGAAGCTTTCTTT. Protein sequence: CASSPWDGTNTEAFF. The genes are TRBV7-2 and TRBJ1-1; perhaps TRBD1 as D (5 bases). Trimming shortened V by 5 bases and J by 1 base, and 14 bases separated the two germline ends. The CDR3 consists of 15 residues. The germline CDR1 and CDR2 sequences are SGHTA and FQGNSA.

The rearrangement links TRBV15 to TRBJ1-1; D uncertain. Germline V CDR1 and CDR2: LNHNV, YYDKDF (reference sequence). The V end was cut by 5 bases, the J end by 4 bases, with 11 bases between. The CDR3 sequence is 13 residues long. CDR3 nucleotide sequence: TGTGCCACCAGCTATACTGAGGGCACTGAAGCTTTCTTT. It yields the protein CATSYTEGTEAFF.

The chain links TRBV28 to TRBJ2-7, with D uncertain. V was shortened by 7 bases and J by 5 bases, with 15 bases between the two germline ends. This CDR3 spans 13 amino acids. CDR1 MDHEN and CDR2 SYDVKM come from the germline V gene. CDR3: CASMAMAVDEQYF. The CDR3 DNA reads as TGTGCCAGCATGGCCATGGCGGTCGACGAGCAGTACTTC.

This clone has a single count. The chain uses TRBV28 and TRBJ1-1; D possibly corresponds to TRBD1 (5 bases). Germline lookup yields CDR1 MDHEN and CDR2 SYDVKM. The CDR3 spans 17 residues. The V end was cut by 2 bases, the J end by 5 bases, with 21 bases between. The CDR3 region has the DNA TGTGCCAGCAGTTTAATAAGGGGTCTGATTTCGAGGACTGAAGCTTTCTTT. It encodes CASSLIRGLISRTEAFF.

The rearrangement links TRBV7-9 to TRBJ2-2; D is undetermined. The CDR3 has 16 residues. V was shortened by 0 bases and J by 3 bases, with 11 bases between the two germline ends. Germline V lookup: CDR1 SEHNR, CDR2 FQNEAQ (reference sequence). Written as DNA, the CDR3 is TGTGCCAGCAGCTTAGCACTTAGGCAGTACACCGGGGAGCTGTTTTTT. Translated: CASSLALRQYTGELFF.

This clone was observed a single time. The DNA of the CDR3 is TGTGCCAGCAGACCTCTACTAGCGGGAGAGTTCCACGAGCAGTACTTC. Protein: CASRPLLAGEFHEQYF. This chain links TRBV27 with TRBJ2-7, with 11 nucleotides matching TRBD2. The CDR3 contains 16 residues. From germline, CDR1 is MNHEY and CDR2 SMNVEV (reference sequence). Unmatched junction bases numbered 12, after V lost 6 bases and J lost 5 bases.

The chain carries TRBV27 and TRBJ2-1, with no clear D. Germline assignment: CDR1 MNHEY and CDR2 SMNVEV (reference sequence). The CDR3 is 13 amino acids. V lost 7 bases, J lost 0 bases, and 7 bases lay in between. This chain's CDR3 is CASMGSSYNEQFF. DNA of the CDR3: TGTGCCAGCATGGGCAGCTCCTACAATGAGCAGTTCTTC.

V is TRBV11-2 and J is TRBJ1-5; no clear D gene. Germline V lookup: CDR1 SGHAT, CDR2 FQNNGV. Trimming took 0 bases from V and 2 from J, leaving 8 bases between them. The CDR3 totals 15 residues. The chain's CDR3 is CASSLDTGGNQPQHF. CDR3 bases: TGTGCCAGCAGCTTAGATACGGGTGGCAATCAGCCCCAGCATTTT.